A single sample gave rise to the 27 T cell receptor beta chains below, sequenced in a study of ipilimumab plus nivolumab after autologous stem cell transplantation. Data came from immunoSEQ multiplex PCR; TCRdb stores just in-frame clones and leaves some out. This repertoire shows approximately 10,000 clones, under 85% found once; its top ten account for approximately 7.8%. Sequences were derived from PBMCs, sampled in a trial of ipilimumab plus nivolumab as post-transplant consolidation. These receptor sequences come from a male donor with diffuse large B-cell lymphoma.

The gene calls are TRBV27 and TRBJ1-6; no reliable D call. This CDR3 comprises 15 residues. Looked up from germline, CDR1 is MNHEY and CDR2 is SMNVEV (reference sequence). Trimming removed 2 bases from V and 4 bases from J, with 9 bases in between. CDR3 sequence: CASSLEHGYNSPLHF. The CDR3 DNA sequence: TGTGCCAGCAGTTTAGAGCATGGGTATAATTCACCCCTCCACTTT.

The gene calls are TRBV11-3 and TRBJ1-5, with no clear D. Trimming removed 2 bases at V and 0 bases at J, with 14 bases between. Germline assignment: CDR1 SGHNT and CDR2 YENEEA. This CDR3 region has 17 residues. The DNA for the CDR3 is TGTGCCAGCAGCTTACGGTCCACCCCATATAGCAATCAGCCCCAGCATTTT. The encoded protein is CASSLRSTPYSNQPQHF. The entire variable domain, with the rest obtained from reference TRBV11-3 and TRBJ1-5, is as follows: EAGVVQSPRYKIIEKKQPVAFWCNPISGHNTLYWYLQNLGQGPELLIRYENEEAVDDSQLPKDRFSAERLKGVDSTLKIQPAELGDSAVYLCASSLRSTPYSNQPQHFGDGTRLSIL.

The V and J genes are TRBV18 and TRBJ2-5, with D tentatively TRBD2 (5 bases). Near its end, the DNA agrees better with TRBJ2-7, so the J call may be wrong. The CDR3 spans 13 residues. Germline CDR1 reads KGHSH; CDR2 reads LQKENI. CDR3 loop: CASSSQGRGEQYF. CDR3 bases: TGTGCCAGCTCATCACAAGGACGGGGCGAGCAGTACTTC.

This clone was found a few times. The chain employs TRBV28 and TRBJ1-1; no definite D call. The length of the CDR3 is 13 residues. Germline CDR1 MDHEN, CDR2 SYDVKM. Trimming shortened V by 5 bases and J by 5 bases, and 12 bases separated the two germline ends. The CDR3 nucleotides are TGTGCCAGCAGTGGAACGGGGTGGACTGAAGCTTTCTTT. Its translation is CASSGTGWTEAFF.

This chain links TRBV15 with TRBJ2-4; D is possibly TRBD2 (6 bases). This CDR3 has 17 amino acids. From germline, CDR1 is LNHNV and CDR2 YYDKDF (reference sequence). The V and J ends lost 0 bases and 0 bases respectively, with 12 bases between them. The CDR3 is CATSRDFGGVAKNIQYF. In nucleotides, the CDR3 is TGTGCCACCAGCAGAGATTTTGGCGGGGTAGCCAAAAACATTCAGTACTTC.

This rearrangement joins TRBV5-4 to TRBJ1-6, with D unresolved. V was shortened by 0 bases and J by 5 bases, with 6 bases between the two germline ends. This CDR3 is 14 amino acids long. The germline V gene has CDR1 SGHNT and CDR2 YYREEE (reference sequence). CDR3 sequence (DNA): TGTGCCAGCAGCTTGGCAGCGCATAATTCACCCCTCCACTTT. Translated: CASSLAAHNSPLHF.

J is TRBJ1-2 and V is TRBV11-2; unclear D gene. Germline V gives CDR1 SGHAT, CDR2 FQNNGV. V lost 0 bases, J lost 4 bases, and 12 bases lay in between. The CDR3 has 15 amino acids. CDR3 in amino acids: CASSLDFGEFYGYTF. The CDR3 nucleotides are TGTGCCAGCAGCTTAGATTTCGGGGAGTTCTATGGCTACACCTTC.

The chain has TRBV5-1 and TRBJ2-3, with D hard to call. V was clipped by 4 bases and J by 7 bases, with 7 bases between them. The germline V gene has CDR1 SGHRS and CDR2 YFSETQ. The length of the CDR3 is 11 residues. The CDR3 bases are TGCGCCAGCAGCGAAAGTAATACGCAGTATTTT. This codes for CASSESNTQYF.

This chain uses TRBV30 with TRBJ2-7, with a possible D match to TRBD1 (6 bases). CDR1 and CDR2 from the germline V gene are GTSNPN and SVGIG (reference sequence). The CDR3 runs 15 residues. Trimming left V 3 bases short and J 3 bases short, with 18 bases between. The CDR3 DNA follows: TGTGCCTGGAGCCCATTCCCGGGACACTACTACGAGCAGTACTTC. Residues: CAWSPFPGHYYEQYF.

CDR3 sequence (DNA): TGTGCCAGCAGCGTAACAGGTTCCTCCTACGAGCAGTACTTC. It specifies CASSVTGSSYEQYF. The V call is TRBV9, the J call TRBJ2-7; D perhaps matches TRBD1 (5 bases). The CDR3 has 14 amino acids. V was pared by 1 base and J by 0 bases, with 8 bases between. Germline V gene lookup returns CDR1 SGDLS and CDR2 YYNGEE.

Only one count was recorded for this clone. The rearrangement uses TRBV5-1 and TRBJ2-5; D unclear. The end of the DNA fits TRBJ2-7 better, so the J call may be wrong. This CDR3 is 14 amino acids long. CDR1 is SGHRS, CDR2 YFSETQ, per germline. DNA for the CDR3: TGCGCCAGCAGCTTGGAAGTTAGCAGGTACGAGCAGTACTTC. Translation: CASSLEVSRYEQYF.

The chain uses TRBV29-1 and TRBJ1-5; 7 bases agree with TRBD1. CDR3 length: 13 amino acids. Germline CDR1 is SQVTM and CDR2 is ANQGSEA. J was trimmed by 4 bases and V by 6 bases; bases with no gene match: 6. CDR3 in amino acids: CSVGRGQNQPQHF. CDR3 bases: TGCAGCGTGGGGAGGGGGCAGAATCAGCCCCAGCATTTT.

The gene calls are TRBV9 and TRBJ2-3, with TRBD1 matching over 7 bases. Germline V lookup: CDR1 SGDLS, CDR2 YYNGEE. The CDR3 is 16 residues long. V dropped 3 bases and J dropped 0; count of bases not matched to a gene: 7. CDR3 DNA: TGTGCCAGCAGCGAACCGGGACAGATAAGCACAGATACGCAGTATTTT. Translating it yields CASSEPGQISTDTQYF.

The chain recombines TRBV6-5 with TRBJ1-4, with a weak D call TRBD1 (5 bases). Germline V CDR1 and CDR2: MNHEY, SVGAGI. The CDR3 consists of 14 residues. V was shortened by 5 bases and J by 8 bases, with 15 bases between the two germline ends. CDR3 in DNA: TGTGCCAGCAGTCTGGGGCTATCGGCGGAAAAACTGTTTTTT. It is translated as CASSLGLSAEKLFF.

This clone has just one count. V is TRBV11-3 and J is TRBJ2-5; no reliable D call. Germline CDR1 and CDR2: SGHNT and YENEEA. The CDR3 is 12 residues long. Trimming took 1 base from V and 8 from J, leaving 8 bases between them. As DNA, the CDR3 is TGTGCCAGCAGCTTAGGAGACACAACCCAGTACTTC. This sequence encodes CASSLGDTTQYF.

The chain is built from TRBV5-4 and TRBJ2-3, with 7 bases identical to TRBD1. The CDR3 consists of 18 residues. The V segment lost 0 bases and the J segment 3 bases; nucleotides outside the gene matches: 13. Germline CDR1 SGHNT, CDR2 YYREEE (reference sequence). Here the CDR3 reads CASSLAVKQGRGTDTQYF. As DNA, the CDR3 is TGTGCCAGCAGCTTGGCCGTAAAACAGGGCAGGGGGACAGATACGCAGTATTTT.

The chain couples TRBV5-4 to TRBJ1-4, with a tentative D call TRBD1 (5 bases). Germline CDR1 SGHNT, CDR2 YYREEE (reference sequence). This CDR3 region has 14 residues. V lost 2 bases and J 4 bases, leaving 9 bases between the germline ends. The CDR3 region has the DNA TGTGCCAGCAGCTTTGGACAAATTAATGAAAAACTGTTTTTT. It is translated as CASSFGQINEKLFF.

This clone was picked up a small number of times. This chain connects TRBV7-3 to TRBJ2-7, with 8 bases identical to TRBD1. The CDR3 is made up of 15 amino acids. V dropped 4 bases and J dropped 3; count of bases not matched to a gene: 8. The V gene's germline CDR1 is SGHTA and CDR2 FQGTGA. This CDR3 is CASSSHDRGHYEQYF. CDR3 sequence (DNA): TGTGCCAGCAGCTCCCACGACAGGGGCCACTACGAGCAGTACTTC.

J is TRBJ2-5 and V is TRBV11-2; D gene ambiguous. Matching the DNA end better, TRBJ2-7 makes the J call doubtful. The CDR3 consists of 13 residues. The germline V gene has CDR1 SGHAT and CDR2 FQNNGV. CDR3 residues: CASSSLEVREQYF. The CDR3 DNA reads TGTGCCAGCAGCTCCCTAGAGGTACGCGAGCAGTACTTC.

The chain has TRBV7-5 and TRBJ1-2; no DNA check was done on the table's D call, TRBD1. TRBV7-5 is a pseudogene segment. CDR3 length equals 13 residues. The CDR3 loop is CASTGQVFYGYTF. The CDR3 DNA reads as TGTGCCAGCACCGGACAGGTTTTCTATGGCTACACCTTC.

The sample holds one count of this clone. V is TRBV5-1 and J is TRBJ1-3; maybe TRBD1 (5 bases). The ends were cut back, 5 bases at V and 4 bases at J, with 13 bases in the middle. CDR3 length: 14 residues. Germline-derived CDR1 and CDR2 are SGHRS and YFSETQ. CDR3 loop: CASRTSGPGNTIYF. The CDR3 DNA sequence: TGCGCCAGCAGGACCTCAGGGCCCGGAAACACCATATATTTT.

The chain combines TRBV7-2 with TRBJ2-7; D unresolved. CDR1 is SGHTA, CDR2 FQGNSA, per germline. The CDR3 sequence is 13 residues long. Trimming cost V 6 bases and J 1 base, with 10 bases left between them. CDR3 residues: CASRNSGSYEQYF. The CDR3 nucleotides read TGTGCCAGCAGAAATTCCGGTTCCTACGAGCAGTACTTC.

V gene TRBV5-1 combines with J gene TRBJ2-1; 7 bases are shared with TRBD2. Germline CDR1 is SGHRS and CDR2 is YFSETQ. The CDR3 totals 16 residues. J was trimmed by 2 bases and V by 4 bases; bases with no gene match: 9. The DNA for the CDR3 is TGCGCCAGCAGCCGACAAGCGGGGCCCACCTACAATGAGCAGTTCTTC. Translated, it gives CASSRQAGPTYNEQFF.

The genes are TRBV14 and TRBJ1-4; TRBD1 is a possible D gene (5 bases). This CDR3 is 15 amino acids long. CDR1 is SGHDN, CDR2 FVKESK, per germline. V lost 4 bases and J 10 bases, leaving 19 bases between the germline ends. CDR3 nucleotide sequence: TGTGCCAGCAGCCCTTCCGGGACCGTCACTGGAAAACTGTTTTTT. This sequence encodes CASSPSGTVTGKLFF.

This rearrangement joins TRBV9 to TRBJ2-1; D call uncertain. Germline V gene lookup returns CDR1 SGDLS and CDR2 YYNGEE. The CDR3 loop spans 14 amino acids. Trimming took off 1 base at V and 8 bases at J, with 13 bases between the two ends. The CDR3 DNA reads as TGTGCCAGCAGCGTACAAATGTCATGGGATGAGCAGTTCTTC. Translated, it gives CASSVQMSWDEQFF.

This sequence joins TRBV28 and TRBJ2-2; 8 bases are shared with TRBD1. Germline CDR1 is MDHEN and CDR2 is SYDVKM. Trimming took 11 bases from V and 3 from J; bases not matched to a gene: 5. The CDR3 has 13 amino acids. The CDR3 bases are TGTGCCGGCTTGGACAGGGACACCGGGGAGCTGTTTTTT. It yields the protein CAGLDRDTGELFF.

This clone was recorded once. This rearrangement joins TRBV6-8 to TRBJ1-1, with TRBD1 as a possible D gene (5 bases). The CDR3 is made up of 13 amino acids. CDR1 is MNHGY and CDR2 is SAAAGT in the germline V gene. V was trimmed by 5 bases and J by 3 bases, leaving 10 bases between them. CDR3 DNA: TGTGCCAGCAGTCCACAGGAGTACACTGAAGCTTTCTTT. Its protein is CASSPQEYTEAFF.